This T cell receptor (beta chain) was retrieved from a study of CD8 T cells in Susac syndrome. On the study more broadly: Patients with Susac syndrome had blood drawn and were at that point therapy-naive, on corticosteroids, or on intravenous immunoglobulin alone.

It was with random hexamers that 0.5 to 1 ug RNA was reverse transcribed. Amplification of TCR beta CDR3 across 54 Vbeta and 13 Jbeta was performed with immunoSEQ multiplex PCR. TCRdb fed the immunoSEQ multiplex PCR reads into MiXCR, producing one record per CDR3 protein. Of roughly 89,000 distinct CDR3 sequences listed, 95% to 96% are singletons. TCR beta sequencing covered blood CD8+ and CD4+ T cells. Purification of the CD8+ and CD4+ T cells relied on negative isolation, and TEMRA cells underwent FACS enrichment. V shed 5 bases and J shed 4 bases, with 13 bases lying between them. The CDR3 is 14 amino acids. In germline, CDR1 is SEHNR, CDR2 FQNEAQ (reference sequence).

The sequence was collected from a human donor with Susac syndrome. The source material was CD8+ T cells from PBMCs. The rearrangement uses TRBV7-9 and TRBJ2-3; maybe TRBD1 (6 bases). CDR3 in amino acids: CASSQGPSPDTQYF. CDR3 sequence (DNA): TGTGCCAGCAGCCAGGGGCCGTCCCCAGATACGCAGTATTTT.